The clone carrying this T cell receptor beta chain was recorded a few times. Its antigen is currently unknown. Positive CCR7 selection of CD45RO-negative cells yielded the naive CD8 cells, and terminally differentiated effector memory CD45RA+ cells were excluded. CDR1 SGHKS and CDR2 YYEKEE come from the germline V gene (reference sequence). CDR3 length: 15 residues. V lost 0 bases and J lost 2; bases outside the gene matches: 2. The sample originates from a study of shared clonotypes between healthy human individuals. The overall study: For every donor, three CD4 naive, three CD4 memory, two CD8 naive and one CD8 memory plates were used.

Study outcomes and limitations: It was the non-shared clonotypes that had lower generation probabilities than clonotypes shared by all four donors. Rarefaction demonstrated incomplete sorted-subset sequencing despite large depth.

TCRdb's copy holds only in-frame clones and misses some; the assay was immunoSEQ multiplex PCR. Altogether millions of clones are present, approximately 94% being singletons, with the ten largest covering roughly 1%. The sequence came from a man aged 18-30 years in good health. Specimen: naive CD8+ T cells sorted from blood. This chain links TRBV5-5 with TRBJ2-7; 10 nucleotides agree with TRBD1. The CDR3 DNA is TGTGCCAGCAGCTTGGGGACAGGGGGAACCTACGAGCAGTACTTC. Amino acid sequence: CASSLGTGGTYEQYF.